This entry is about one T cell receptor beta chain. Starting from approximately 470 ng of total RNA, TCR beta cDNA was produced with a primer in the constant region. ARM-PCR was slightly modified, and three nested multiplex PCR rounds with it gave rise to the TCR beta libraries. It was with TRBV1-TRBV30 forward primers and a C-beta reverse primer that the first two PCR rounds were run, at roughly 11 cycles each. TCRdb re-derived calls from the multiplex PCR reads in MiXCR, one entry per CDR3 protein. The repertoire consists of around 29,000 distinct CDR3 sequences, with around 71% occurring once and the leading ten covering under 40%. V was cut by 8 bases and J by 7 bases, with 17 bases left in between. The CDR3 loop spans 13 amino acids. Germline CDR1 and CDR2: SGHAT and FQNNGV. The data derive from a study of tumor-infiltrating lymphocytes in primary liver carcinoma. It was from 20-30 mg of unsorted bulk tissue that RNA and DNA were co-extracted.

This chain joins TRBV11-2 and TRBJ1-2; maybe TRBD1 (5 bases). The specimen sequenced was liver tumor tissue from sampling region 3. Sample subset: tumor region T3, left-lateral pole. The receptor comes from a woman in her 30s with primary liver carcinoma and hepatitis B virus infection. CDR3 sequence: CASPGGIVVGYTF. The CDR3 region has the DNA TGTGCCAGCCCCGGGGGTATAGTCGTTGGCTACACCTTC.